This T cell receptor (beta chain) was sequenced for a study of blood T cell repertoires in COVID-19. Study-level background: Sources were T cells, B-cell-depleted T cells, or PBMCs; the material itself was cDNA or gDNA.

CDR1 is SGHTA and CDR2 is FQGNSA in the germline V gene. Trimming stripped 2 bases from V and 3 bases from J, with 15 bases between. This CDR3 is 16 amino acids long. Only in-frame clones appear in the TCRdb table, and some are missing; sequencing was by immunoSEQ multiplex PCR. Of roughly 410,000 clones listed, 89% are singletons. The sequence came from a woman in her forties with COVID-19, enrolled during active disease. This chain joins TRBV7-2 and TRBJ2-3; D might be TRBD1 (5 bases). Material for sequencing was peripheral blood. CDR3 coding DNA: TGTGCCAGCAGCTTAAAGCAGGGCGGAGATACAGATACGCAGTATTTT. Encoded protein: CASSLKQGGDTDTQYF.